This T cell receptor beta chain was captured in a study of vaccination effects on CD4 cells after COVID-19. Study findings and constraints: Vaccine-induced clones in healthy vaccinees cross-reacted with common cold coronaviruses in only 1 of 255 cases. Both infection-induced and vaccine-induced clones contracted markedly at late post-vaccination timepoints.

Antigen-specific CD4+ T cell clonotypes were called by their expansion after viral peptide-pool culture in ViraFEST. CD4+ T cell isolation took place after 10 days of culture. Vaccinated participants had no history of SARS-CoV-2 infection and tested negative for nucleocapsid antibodies. It was with roughly 9.5 IU/ml IL-2 and about 10 ug/ml peptides that about 2 million PBMC per well were cultured. Replacing half the medium with IL-2 medium was done on days 3 and 7. Concerning this clone itself: What it binds is unknown.

Assay used: immunoSEQ multiplex PCR; TCRdb lists only in-frame clones, some missing. The sample records about 73,000 clones, approximately 74% being singletons. The CDR3 has 15 amino acids. In germline, CDR1 is MNHEY, CDR2 SVGAGI. V was pared by 6 bases and J by 4 bases, with 6 bases of the junction left unmatched. Source: CD4+ T cells from PBMCs cultured with HCoV-NL63 spike peptides, taken before COVID-19 vaccination. This chain links TRBV6-5 with TRBJ2-2, with 9 nucleotides matching TRBD1. The receptor was isolated from a human donor who received a COVID-19 vaccine. In DNA, the CDR3 is TGTGCCAGCAGCCGGGACAGGGTCGGCACCGGGGAGCTGTTTTTT. Its protein product is CASSRDRVGTGELFF.